The next 10 T cell receptor beta chains were all read from a single sample in a study of monozygotic twins with inflammatory bowel disease. TCRdb reanalyzed the 5' RACE reads and collapses them to one entry per CDR3 protein, without DNA. This sample's clone table lists approximately 420,000 distinct CDR3 sequences. Source material: blood. These receptors were taken from a human donor with ulcerative colitis or Crohn's disease, or a healthy co-twin of an affected twin (not recorded which).

The chain combines TRBV11-2 with TRBJ1-1; TCRdb reports TRBD1, a call that lacks DNA to check it against. The CDR3 length is 16 residues. Germline values: CDR1 SGHAT, CDR2 FQNNGV. CDR3: CASSYHQSRGDTEAFF.

This rearrangement joins TRBV12-3 or TRBV12-4 to TRBJ1-2. The CDR3 runs to 13 residues. This chain's CDR3 is CASSLTDNYGYTF.

This chain joins TRBV29-1 and TRBJ2-7; the D call from TCRdb, TRBD2, cannot be confirmed without DNA. CDR1 and CDR2 (germline): SQVTM, ANQGSEA. The CDR3 extends over 12 amino acids. The chain's CDR3 is CSVRTGTYEQYF.

The V gene is TRBV6-1, the J gene TRBJ2-7; TCRdb proposes TRBD1, but this gene call is untestable without DNA. This CDR3 has 14 amino acids. The germline V gene encodes CDR1 MNHNS and CDR2 SASEGT. The CDR3 here is CASRNQGLPYEQYF.

This chain connects TRBV5-1 to TRBJ2-1. The CDR3 totals 14 residues. From germline, CDR1 is SGHRS and CDR2 YFSETQ. CDR3: CASSLVFEHNEQFF.

The V call is TRBV2, the J call TRBJ2-1; TCRdb indicates TRBD2, and absent DNA this call remains unverified. CDR3 length: 15 residues. CDR1 SNHLY and CDR2 FYNNEI come from the germline V gene. This CDR3 is CASSPLIAGANEQFF.

This chain uses TRBV6-5 with TRBJ2-3. The CDR3 consists of 14 residues. Germline V CDR1 and CDR2: MNHEY, SVGAGI. CDR3: CASSYSQSTDTQYF.

This rearrangement joins TRBV7-9 to TRBJ2-2; without DNA, the TCRdb call of TRBD1 cannot be checked. The CDR3 runs to 16 residues. The germline CDR1 and CDR2 sequences are SEHNR and FQNEAQ (reference sequence). The CDR3: CASSTPGTGNTGELFF.

This chain connects TRBV24-1 to TRBJ2-2; no DNA is available, so the TRBD1 call from TCRdb remains unchecked. CDR1 is KGHDR and CDR2 is SFDVKD in the germline V gene. The CDR3 is 17 residues long. The CDR3 region is CATRGRAGTTNTGELFF.

The chain has TRBV10-2 and TRBJ2-6; TCRdb's D gene call, TRBD1, goes unchecked for lack of DNA. Germline V lookup: CDR1 WSHSY, CDR2 SAAADI. The CDR3 is 16 residues long. The CDR3 sequence: CASSDPGSPGANVLTF.